The 14 T cell receptor beta chains below were found in one sample sequenced in a study of T-cell reconstitution after alpha-beta-depleted transplantation in children. Researchers prepared the TCRbeta library using unique molecular identifiers, the study reports. Via MiXCR, TCRdb re-called the PCR reads, giving one row per CDR3 protein. The sample records 450,000 to 700,000 distinct CDR3 sequences, 25% to 30% being singletons. Sample: PBMCs, taken before TCRalphabeta/CD19-depleted stem cell transplant. The receptor set was obtained from a boy younger than two with Wiskott-Aldrich syndrome, due to receive a stem cell transplant.

V gene TRBV6-2 or TRBV6-3 combines with J gene TRBJ2-2; D gene ambiguous. Germline V gives CDR1 MNHEY, CDR2 SVGEGT. This CDR3 comprises 12 residues. V was trimmed by 6 bases and J by 8 bases, leaving 10 bases between them. CDR3 coding DNA: TGTGCCAGCAGCTCCCGCGTTGGGGAGCTGTTTTTT. Its translation is CASSSRVGELFF.

The chain has TRBV24-1 and TRBJ2-1; 9 nucleotides agree with TRBD2. The CDR3 is made up of 17 amino acids. Germline V lookup: CDR1 KGHDR, CDR2 SFDVKD. The trim removed 4 bases at V and 0 bases at J, leaving 6 bases unmatched. The CDR3 DNA reads as TGTGCCACCAGTGAGCCCCTAGCGGGGAGCTCCTACAATGAGCAGTTCTTC. Translating gives CATSEPLAGSSYNEQFF.

This clonotype has just a few counts. The chain links TRBV5-1 to TRBJ2-7, with D uncertain. The CDR3 contains 15 residues. The germline V gene has CDR1 SGHRS and CDR2 YFSETQ. The germline V and J ends were trimmed by 2 bases and 5 bases, with 17 bases remaining between them. This CDR3 is CASSLGQAAYNEQYF. The CDR3 DNA reads as TGCGCCAGCAGCTTAGGGCAGGCGGCCTATAACGAGCAGTACTTC.

V gene TRBV20-1 combines with J gene TRBJ2-1; no definite D call. The ends were cut back, 3 bases at V and 6 bases at J, with 12 bases in the middle. The CDR3 loop spans 13 amino acids. CDR1 and CDR2 from the germline V gene are DFQATT and SNEGSKA (reference sequence). CDR3 coding DNA: TGCAGTGCTAGTCACAGCAGCTCCAATGAGCAGTTCTTC. It encodes CSASHSSSNEQFF.

The rearrangement joins TRBV27 to TRBJ2-1; no reliable D call. CDR1 is MNHEY and CDR2 is SMNVEV in the germline V gene (reference sequence). V lost 4 bases and J 6 bases, leaving 13 bases between the germline ends. The CDR3 extends over 14 amino acids. The CDR3 region is CASSYVGTPNEQFF. Written as DNA, the CDR3 is TGTGCCAGCAGTTACGTGGGAACCCCCAATGAGCAGTTCTTC.

The chain employs TRBV5-6 and TRBJ1-3; D may be TRBD1 (5 bases). From germline, CDR1 is SGHDT and CDR2 YYEEEE. Between the trimmed V and J ends, which lost 5 bases and 0 bases, there was a span of 6 bases. This CDR3 region has 13 residues. The chain's CDR3 is CASRGLSGNTIYF. The CDR3 region has the DNA TGTGCCAGCAGGGGGCTCTCTGGAAACACCATATATTTT.

This clonotype was seen more than once but under ten times. The J gene is TRBJ2-1, the V gene TRBV6-5, with TRBD1 matching over 11 bases. Germline CDR1 MNHEY, CDR2 SVGAGI. J was trimmed by 6 bases and V by 5 bases; bases with no gene match: 6. This CDR3 is 15 amino acids long. CDR3 loop: CASSHTGTGGNEQFF. CDR3 sequence (DNA): TGTGCCAGCAGTCACACCGGGACAGGGGGCAATGAGCAGTTCTTC.

This clonotype was observed a few times. V gene TRBV7-3 combines with J gene TRBJ2-1; the D gene could be TRBD1 or TRBD2 (5 bases each). This CDR3 spans 13 amino acids. Germline V lookup: CDR1 SGHTA, CDR2 FQGTGA. The V end lost 0 bases, the J end lost 10 bases, and 10 bases lay between the germline ends. The CDR3 spells CASSLTLRDEQFF. Here the CDR3 DNA reads TGTGCCAGCAGCTTAACCCTCAGGGACGAGCAGTTCTTC.

The CDR3 region has the DNA TGTGCCAGCAGCTTAGACAGGGGATGGGATGAAAAACTGTTTTTT. The encoded protein is CASSLDRGWDEKLFF. The V call is TRBV7-9, the J call TRBJ1-4, with TRBD1 matching 7 bases. Germline values: CDR1 SEHNR, CDR2 FQNEAQ (reference sequence). The CDR3 spans 15 residues. Trimming at V came to 1 base and at J to 6 bases, leaving 5 bases not matched to a gene.

Only a few counts were recorded for this clonotype. The CDR3 DNA is TGTGCCAGCAGTTACTCGAGCAGGGAAAATAATTCACCCCTCCACTTT. Its protein is CASSYSSRENNSPLHF. V and J are TRBV6-5 and TRBJ1-6, with D maybe TRBD1 (5 bases). CDR3 length: 16 residues. In germline, CDR1 is MNHEY, CDR2 SVGAGI. V lost 0 bases and J lost 5, with 11 bases in between.

In this sample, this clonotype turned up a few times. This chain joins TRBV6-1 and TRBJ1-6; D uncertain. The CDR3 runs 13 residues. CDR1 is MNHNS and CDR2 is SASEGT in the germline V gene. Trimming took off 2 bases at V and 8 bases at J, with 7 bases between the two ends. The CDR3 coding sequence is TGTGCCAGCAGTGAAAAACTCGATTCACCCCTCCACTTT. Its protein is CASSEKLDSPLHF.

The rearrangement uses TRBV7-8 and TRBJ1-5; D is undetermined. V was clipped by 5 bases and J by 4 bases, with 6 bases between them. The CDR3 has 12 amino acids. Germline CDR1 SGHVS, CDR2 FQNEAQ. CDR3 sequence (DNA): TGTGCCAGCAGCCCGAGGAATCAGCCCCAGCATTTT. Translated, it gives CASSPRNQPQHF.

This rearrangement joins TRBV5-6 to TRBJ2-1, with 13 nucleotides matching TRBD2. Germline V CDR1 and CDR2: SGHDT, YYEEEE. The CDR3 is made up of 17 amino acids. V shed 3 bases, J shed 1 base, and the junction held 4 bases outside the gene matches. The CDR3 DNA follows: TGTGCCAGCAGCTCCACTAGCGGGAGGGTTTCCTACAATGAGCAGTTCTTC. Residues: CASSSTSGRVSYNEQFF.

This clonotype was counted between two and nine times. The chain employs TRBV7-8 and TRBJ2-1, with 12 bases that match TRBD2. The CDR3 has 15 residues. Germline CDR1 reads SGHVS; CDR2 reads FQNEAQ. The trim removed 7 bases at V and 3 bases at J, leaving 4 bases unmatched. The CDR3, as DNA: TGTGCCAGCAAAAGGACTAGCGGGGTCTACAATGAGCAGTTCTTC. Amino acid sequence: CASKRTSGVYNEQFF.